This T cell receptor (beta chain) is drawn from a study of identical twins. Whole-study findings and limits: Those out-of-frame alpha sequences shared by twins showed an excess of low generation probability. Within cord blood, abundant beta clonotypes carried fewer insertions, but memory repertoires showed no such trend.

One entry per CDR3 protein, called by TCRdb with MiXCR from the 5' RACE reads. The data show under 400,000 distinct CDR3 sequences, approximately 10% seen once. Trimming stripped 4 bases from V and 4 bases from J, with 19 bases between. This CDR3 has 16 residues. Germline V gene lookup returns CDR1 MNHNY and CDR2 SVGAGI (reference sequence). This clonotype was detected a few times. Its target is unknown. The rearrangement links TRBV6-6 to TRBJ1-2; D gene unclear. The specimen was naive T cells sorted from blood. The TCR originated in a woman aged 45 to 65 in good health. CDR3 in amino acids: CASSSPFRSGIYGYTF. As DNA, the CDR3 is TGTGCCAGCAGTTCCCCTTTCCGCTCCGGTATCTATGGCTACACCTTC.